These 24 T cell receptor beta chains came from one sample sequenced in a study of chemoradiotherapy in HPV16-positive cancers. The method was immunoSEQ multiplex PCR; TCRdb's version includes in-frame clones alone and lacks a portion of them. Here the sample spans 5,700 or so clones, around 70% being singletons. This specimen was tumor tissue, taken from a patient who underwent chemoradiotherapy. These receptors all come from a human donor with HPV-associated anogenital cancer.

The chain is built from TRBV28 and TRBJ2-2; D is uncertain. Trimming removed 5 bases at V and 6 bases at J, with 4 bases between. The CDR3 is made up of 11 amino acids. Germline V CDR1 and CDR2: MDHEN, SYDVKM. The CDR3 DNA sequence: TGTGCCAGCAGTAGCCCCGGGGAGCTGTTTTTT. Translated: CASSSPGELFF.

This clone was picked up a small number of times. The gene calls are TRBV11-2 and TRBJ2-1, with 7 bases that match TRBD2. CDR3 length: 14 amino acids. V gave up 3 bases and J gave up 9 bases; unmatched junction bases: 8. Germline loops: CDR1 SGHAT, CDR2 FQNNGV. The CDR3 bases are TGTGCCAGCAGCTTCGGCGGGAGCCTTGGTGAGCAGTTCTTC. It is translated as CASSFGGSLGEQFF.

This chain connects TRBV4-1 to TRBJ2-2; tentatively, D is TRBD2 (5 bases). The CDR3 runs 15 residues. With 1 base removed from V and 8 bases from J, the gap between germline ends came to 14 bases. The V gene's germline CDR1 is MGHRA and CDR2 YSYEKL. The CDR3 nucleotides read TGCGCCAGCAGCCAAGGTTCCGGGGATACGGGGGAGCTGTTTTTT. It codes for CASSQGSGDTGELFF.

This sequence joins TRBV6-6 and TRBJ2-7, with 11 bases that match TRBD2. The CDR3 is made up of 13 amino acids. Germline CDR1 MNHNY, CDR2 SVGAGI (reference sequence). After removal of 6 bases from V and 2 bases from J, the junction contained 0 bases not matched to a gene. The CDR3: CASRTSGAYEQYF. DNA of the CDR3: TGTGCCAGCAGGACTAGCGGGGCCTACGAGCAGTACTTC.

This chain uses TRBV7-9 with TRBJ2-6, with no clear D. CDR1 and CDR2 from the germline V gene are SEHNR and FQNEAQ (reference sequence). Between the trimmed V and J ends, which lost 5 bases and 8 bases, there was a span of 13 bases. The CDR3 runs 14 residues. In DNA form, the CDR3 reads TGTGCCAGCAGCCCGGACCTGGTAACCAACGTCCTGACTTTC. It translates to CASSPDLVTNVLTF.

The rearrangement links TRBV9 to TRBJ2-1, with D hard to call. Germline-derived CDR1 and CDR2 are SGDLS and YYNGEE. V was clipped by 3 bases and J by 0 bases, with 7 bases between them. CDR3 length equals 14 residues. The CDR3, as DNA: TGTGCCAGCAGCGCGGGTAGCTCCTACAATGAGCAGTTCTTC. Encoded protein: CASSAGSSYNEQFF.

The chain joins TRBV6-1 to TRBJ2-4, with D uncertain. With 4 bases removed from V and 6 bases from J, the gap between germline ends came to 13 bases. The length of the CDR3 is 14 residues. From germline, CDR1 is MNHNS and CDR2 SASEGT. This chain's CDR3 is CASSVSQDPNIQYF. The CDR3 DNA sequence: TGTGCCAGCAGTGTTTCCCAAGATCCAAACATTCAGTACTTC.

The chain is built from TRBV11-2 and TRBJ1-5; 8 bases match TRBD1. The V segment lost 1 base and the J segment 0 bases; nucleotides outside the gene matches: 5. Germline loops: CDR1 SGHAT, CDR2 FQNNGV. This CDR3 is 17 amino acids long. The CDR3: CASSLGTGFYSNQPQHF. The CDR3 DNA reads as TGTGCCAGCAGCTTAGGGACAGGGTTCTATAGCAATCAGCCCCAGCATTTT. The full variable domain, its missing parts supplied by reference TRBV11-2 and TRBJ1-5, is EAGVAQSPRYKIIEKRQSVAFWCNPISGHATLYWYQQILGQGPKLLIQFQNNGVVDDSQLPKDRFSAERLKGVDSTLKIQPAKLEDSAVYLCASSLGTGFYSNQPQHFGDGTRLSIL.

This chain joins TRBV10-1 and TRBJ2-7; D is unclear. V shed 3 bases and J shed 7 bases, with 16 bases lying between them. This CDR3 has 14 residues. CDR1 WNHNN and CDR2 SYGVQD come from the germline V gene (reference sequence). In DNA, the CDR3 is TGCGCCAGCAGTGAAGGCCGACCGGCTAAAGAGCAGTACTTC. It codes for CASSEGRPAKEQYF.

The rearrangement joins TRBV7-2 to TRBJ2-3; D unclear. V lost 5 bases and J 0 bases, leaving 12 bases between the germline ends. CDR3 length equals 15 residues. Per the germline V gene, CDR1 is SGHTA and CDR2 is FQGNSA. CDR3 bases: TGTGCCAGCAGCGTAGGGTATACTAGCACAGATACGCAGTATTTT. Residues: CASSVGYTSTDTQYF.

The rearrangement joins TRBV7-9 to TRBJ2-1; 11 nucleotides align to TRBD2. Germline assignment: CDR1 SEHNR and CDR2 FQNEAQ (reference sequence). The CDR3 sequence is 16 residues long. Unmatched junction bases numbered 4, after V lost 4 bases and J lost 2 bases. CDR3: CASSSGTSGPYNEQFF. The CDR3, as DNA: TGTGCCAGCAGCTCCGGGACTAGCGGTCCCTACAATGAGCAGTTCTTC.

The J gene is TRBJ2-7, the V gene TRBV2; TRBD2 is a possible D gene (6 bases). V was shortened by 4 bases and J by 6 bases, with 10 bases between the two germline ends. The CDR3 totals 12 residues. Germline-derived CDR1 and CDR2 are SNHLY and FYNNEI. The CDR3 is CASSVQGLEQYF. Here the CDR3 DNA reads TGTGCCAGCAGTGTCCAGGGACTCGAGCAGTACTTC.

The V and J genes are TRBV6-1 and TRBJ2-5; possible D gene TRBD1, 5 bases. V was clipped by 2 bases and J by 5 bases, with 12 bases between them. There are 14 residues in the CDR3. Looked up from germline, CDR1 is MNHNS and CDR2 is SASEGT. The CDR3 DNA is TGTGCCAGCAGTGAACATGGGGCCGGGGAGACCCAGTACTTC. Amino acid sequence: CASSEHGAGETQYF.

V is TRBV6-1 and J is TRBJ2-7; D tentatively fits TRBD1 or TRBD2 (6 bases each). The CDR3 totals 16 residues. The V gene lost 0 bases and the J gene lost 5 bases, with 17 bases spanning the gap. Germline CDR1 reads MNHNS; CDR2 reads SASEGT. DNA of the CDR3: TGTGCCAGCAGTGAAGCCCGAGGAGGGGGGAGAGACGAGCAGTACTTC. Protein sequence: CASSEARGGGRDEQYF.

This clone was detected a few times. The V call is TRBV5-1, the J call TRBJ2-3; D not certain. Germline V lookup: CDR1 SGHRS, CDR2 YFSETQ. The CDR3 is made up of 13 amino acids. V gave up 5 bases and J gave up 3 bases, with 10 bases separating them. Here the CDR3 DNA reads TGCGCCAGCAGGTCCGGAAGGACAGATACGCAGTATTTT. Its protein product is CASRSGRTDTQYF.

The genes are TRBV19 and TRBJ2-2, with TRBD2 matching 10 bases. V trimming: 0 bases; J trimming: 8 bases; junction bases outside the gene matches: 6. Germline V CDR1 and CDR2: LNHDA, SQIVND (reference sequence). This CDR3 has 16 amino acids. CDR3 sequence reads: CASSIELAGSFGELFF. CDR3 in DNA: TGTGCCAGTAGTATAGAACTAGCGGGATCGTTTGGGGAGCTGTTTTTT.

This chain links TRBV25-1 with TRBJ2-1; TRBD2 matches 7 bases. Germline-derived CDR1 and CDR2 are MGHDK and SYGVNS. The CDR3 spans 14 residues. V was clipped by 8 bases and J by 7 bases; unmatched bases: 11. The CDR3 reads CASHHGLAVNEQFF. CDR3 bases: TGTGCCAGCCACCATGGGCTAGCGGTGAATGAGCAGTTCTTC.

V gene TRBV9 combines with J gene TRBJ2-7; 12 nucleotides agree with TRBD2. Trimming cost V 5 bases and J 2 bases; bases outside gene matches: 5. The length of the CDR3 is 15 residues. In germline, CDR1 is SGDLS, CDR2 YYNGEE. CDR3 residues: CASSLGLAGTYEQYF. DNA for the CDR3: TGTGCCAGCAGTCTAGGACTAGCGGGAACCTACGAGCAGTACTTC.

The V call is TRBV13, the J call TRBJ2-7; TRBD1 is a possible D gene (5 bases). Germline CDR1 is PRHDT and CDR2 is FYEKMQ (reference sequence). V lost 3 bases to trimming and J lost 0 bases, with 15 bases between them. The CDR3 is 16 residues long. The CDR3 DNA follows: TGTGCCAGCAGCTTTATTTGGGGCCTTGACTCCTACGAGCAGTACTTC. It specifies CASSFIWGLDSYEQYF.

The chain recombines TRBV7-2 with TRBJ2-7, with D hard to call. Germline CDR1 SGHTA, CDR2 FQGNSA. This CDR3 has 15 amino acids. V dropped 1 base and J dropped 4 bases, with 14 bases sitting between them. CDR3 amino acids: CASSLEDLPFYEQYF. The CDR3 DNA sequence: TGTGCCAGCAGCTTAGAGGACCTTCCCTTTTACGAGCAGTACTTC.

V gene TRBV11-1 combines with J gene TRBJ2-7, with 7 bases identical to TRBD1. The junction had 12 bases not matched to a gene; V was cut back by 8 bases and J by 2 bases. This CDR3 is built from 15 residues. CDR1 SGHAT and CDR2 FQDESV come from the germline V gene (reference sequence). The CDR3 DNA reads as TGTGCCAGCCAATTAACGGGACAGACTGCCTACGAGCAGTACTTC. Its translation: CASQLTGQTAYEQYF.

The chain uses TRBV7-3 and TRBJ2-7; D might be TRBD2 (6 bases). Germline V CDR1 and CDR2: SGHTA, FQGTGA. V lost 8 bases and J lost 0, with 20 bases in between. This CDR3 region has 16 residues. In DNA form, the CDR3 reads TGTGCCAGCGTAGTTGGCTGGGGGGAAATCTCCTACGAGCAGTACTTC. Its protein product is CASVVGWGEISYEQYF.

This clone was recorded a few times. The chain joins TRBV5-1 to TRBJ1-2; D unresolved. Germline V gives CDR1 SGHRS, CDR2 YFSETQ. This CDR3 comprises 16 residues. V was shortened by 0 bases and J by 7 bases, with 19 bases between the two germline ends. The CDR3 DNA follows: TGCGCCAGCAGCTTGGCAGGAGGTTATATTCCGCTTGGCTACACCTTC. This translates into CASSLAGGYIPLGYTF.

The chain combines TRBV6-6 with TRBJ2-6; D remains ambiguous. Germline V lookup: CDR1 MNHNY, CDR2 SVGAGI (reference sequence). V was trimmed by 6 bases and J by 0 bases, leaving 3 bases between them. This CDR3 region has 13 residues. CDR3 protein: CASRFSGANVLTF. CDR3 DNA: TGTGCCAGCAGGTTCTCTGGGGCCAACGTCCTGACTTTC.